These 18 T cell receptor beta chains share one sample of origin, sequenced in a study of shared clonotypes between healthy human individuals. Method: immunoSEQ multiplex PCR; TCRdb's copy keeps in-frame clones and lacks some. The data show some 2,000,000 clones, approximately 96% seen once. The source material was naive CD4+ T cells sorted from blood. This sample's subset: CD45RA+ positively selected. These receptors all stem from a man aged 18 to 30 in good health.

The chain joins TRBV5-4 to TRBJ2-1; maybe TRBD2 (6 bases). The CDR3 runs 13 residues. Germline CDR1 and CDR2: SGHNT and YYREEE (reference sequence). V was shortened by 10 bases and J by 5 bases, with 16 bases between the two germline ends. CDR3 protein: CAARLVGNNEQFF. The CDR3, as DNA: TGTGCCGCGCGACTAGTAGGCAACAATGAGCAGTTCTTC. The complete variable domain, with remaining parts taken from reference TRBV5-4 and TRBJ2-1, reads ETGVTQSPTHLIKTRGQQVTLRCSSQSGHNTVSWYQQALGQGPQFIFQYYREEENGRGNFPPRFSGLQFPNYSSELNVNALELDDSALYLCAARLVGNNEQFFGPGTRLTVL.

The genes are TRBV5-1 and TRBJ1-5; the D is unclear. V was shortened by 0 bases and J by 0 bases, with 4 bases between the two germline ends. There are 14 residues in the CDR3. Germline V CDR1 and CDR2: SGHRS, YFSETQ. The CDR3 sequence is CASSLGYSNQPQHF. The DNA for the CDR3 is TGCGCCAGCAGCTTGGGTTATAGCAATCAGCCCCAGCATTTT.

The V and J genes are TRBV10-3 and TRBJ2-2, with D possibly being TRBD1 (6 bases). The V end was cut by 7 bases, the J end by 4 bases, with 10 bases between. Germline V gene data show CDR1 as ENHRY and CDR2 as SYGVKD. The CDR3 has 13 residues. The CDR3 is CAITTGSTGELFF. The CDR3 DNA follows: TGTGCCATCACTACAGGGAGCACCGGGGAGCTGTTTTTT.

This chain connects TRBV11-2 to TRBJ2-7; TRBD2 matches 11 bases. J gave up 6 bases and V 5 bases, and 18 bases lay outside the gene matches. CDR3 length: 18 residues. In germline, CDR1 is SGHAT, CDR2 FQNNGV. The CDR3 region is CASSLGRASGGTTPEQYF. DNA for the CDR3: TGTGCCAGCAGCCTAGGGCGGGCTAGCGGGGGGACTACACCCGAGCAGTACTTC.

The chain employs TRBV18 and TRBJ2-5, with D hard to call. Trimming shortened V by 2 bases and J by 5 bases, and 15 bases separated the two germline ends. The CDR3 sequence is 15 residues long. Germline assignment: CDR1 KGHSH and CDR2 LQKENI. DNA for the CDR3: TGTGCCAGCTCACCAATGAGGATGTTAGAGGAGACCCAGTACTTC. As protein: CASSPMRMLEETQYF.

The rearrangement uses TRBV6-1 and TRBJ1-2; D gene unclear. Germline assignment: CDR1 MNHNS and CDR2 SASEGT. V gave up 3 bases and J gave up 1 base, with 12 bases separating them. This CDR3 spans 15 amino acids. CDR3 sequence: CASSDGGRFNYGYTF. DNA of the CDR3: TGTGCCAGCAGTGACGGTGGCAGATTTAACTATGGCTACACCTTC.

V and J are TRBV28 and TRBJ1-6, with TRBD1 identical over 8 bases. J was trimmed by 5 bases and V by 6 bases; bases with no gene match: 9. Germline lookup yields CDR1 MDHEN and CDR2 SYDVKM. The CDR3 runs to 16 residues. CDR3 protein: CASSRTGYLDNSPLHF. The DNA of the CDR3 is TGTGCCAGCAGCCGGACAGGGTACTTGGATAATTCACCCCTCCACTTT.

This chain links TRBV25-1 with TRBJ1-1; TRBD1 aligns across 7 bases. V was pared by 4 bases and J by 1 base, with 3 bases of the junction left unmatched. The CDR3 consists of 14 residues. Germline-derived CDR1 and CDR2 are MGHDK and SYGVNS. The chain's CDR3 is CASSGDRENTEAFF. DNA for the CDR3: TGTGCCAGCAGTGGGGACAGAGAGAACACTGAAGCTTTCTTT. Supplemented by reference TRBV25-1 and TRBJ1-1, the full variable domain reads EADIYQTPRYLVIGTGKKITLECSQTMGHDKMYWYQQDPGMELHLIHYSYGVNSTEKGDLSSESTVSRIRTEHFPLTLESARPSHTSQYLCASSGDRENTEAFFGQGTRLTVV.

The chain joins TRBV2 to TRBJ1-5, with D perhaps TRBD1 (5 bases). CDR3 size: 15 residues. With 5 bases removed from V and 0 bases from J, the gap between germline ends came to 11 bases. Germline assignment: CDR1 SNHLY and CDR2 FYNNEI. In DNA, the CDR3 is TGTGCCAGCAGTAACCTCGGGGGTAGCAATCAGCCCCAGCATTTT. Protein: CASSNLGGSNQPQHF. Filled out from reference TRBV2 and TRBJ1-5, the complete variable domain reads EPEVTQTPSHQVTQMGQEVILRCVPISNHLYFYWYRQILGQKVEFLVSFYNNEISEKSEIFDDQFSVERPDGSNFTLKIRSTKLEDSAMYFCASSNLGGSNQPQHFGDGTRLSIL.

V usage is TRBV10-1 and J usage is TRBJ1-3, with 8 bases lining up with TRBD1. Trimming removed 3 bases from V and 4 bases from J; junction bases left unmatched: 5. The CDR3 loop spans 15 amino acids. Germline V CDR1 and CDR2: WNHNN, SYGVQD (reference sequence). The CDR3 coding sequence is TGCGCCAGCAGTGACCGGACAGGGACAGGAAACACCATATATTTT. Residues: CASSDRTGTGNTIYF.

The J gene is TRBJ1-2, the V gene TRBV28; TRBD1 agrees at 10 bases. This CDR3 has 13 amino acids. V shed 6 bases and J 5 bases; nucleotides not matched to a gene: 3. CDR1 is MDHEN and CDR2 is SYDVKM in the germline V gene. The CDR3 DNA follows: TGTGCCAGCAGGGCGGGACAGGGGTATGGCTACACCTTC. Residues: CASRAGQGYGYTF.

This chain uses TRBV9 with TRBJ2-1; TRBD2 might be the D (5 bases). V dropped 0 bases and J dropped 7 bases, with 11 bases sitting between them. From germline, CDR1 is SGDLS and CDR2 YYNGEE. This CDR3 comprises 14 residues. This CDR3 is CASSVVGRGNEQFF. The CDR3 nucleotides read TGTGCCAGCAGCGTAGTAGGTAGAGGGAATGAGCAGTTCTTC.

On this clone itself: Other DNA sequences of this sample code for an identical CDR3. The chain links TRBV2 to TRBJ2-7, with TRBD1 identical over 7 bases. V lost 7 bases to trimming and J lost 2 bases; unmatched junction nucleotides: 2. The CDR3 is made up of 12 amino acids. CDR1 and CDR2 from the germline V gene are SNHLY and FYNNEI. CDR3 DNA: TGTGCCAGCAACAGGGGTCCCTACGAGCAGTACTTC. Translation: CASNRGPYEQYF.

The chain employs TRBV28 and TRBJ1-2; D uncertain. From germline, CDR1 is MDHEN and CDR2 SYDVKM. Trimming pared 6 bases from V and 0 bases from J, leaving 14 bases between. This CDR3 comprises 15 residues. The CDR3 DNA reads as TGTGCCAGCAGCCCCTCGGACGCAGCTAACTATGGCTACACCTTC. Its translation is CASSPSDAANYGYTF.

The J gene is TRBJ1-2, the V gene TRBV15; 9 bases align to TRBD1. CDR1 and CDR2 from the germline V gene are LNHNV and YYDKDF (reference sequence). The CDR3 is 16 residues long. The junction had 10 bases not matched to a gene; V was cut back by 0 bases and J by 8 bases. The CDR3 DNA reads TGTGCCACCAGCAGAGATGCAGGGACAGGGTTTGGGGGCTACACCTTC. Translating gives CATSRDAGTGFGGYTF.

The chain uses TRBV5-1 and TRBJ2-3; perhaps TRBD1 as D (5 bases). The V end was cut by 6 bases, the J end by 1 base, with 9 bases between. Looked up from germline, CDR1 is SGHRS and CDR2 is YFSETQ. The CDR3 is 13 residues long. This CDR3 reads CASNSQGTDTQYF. In DNA form, the CDR3 reads TGCGCCAGCAACTCACAGGGCACAGATACGCAGTATTTT.

This clone was found once. This rearrangement joins TRBV6-5 to TRBJ2-4, with 8 bases fitting TRBD2. There are 15 residues in the CDR3. Germline trimming cut 3 bases from V and 6 bases from J; bases unmatched to any gene: 7. Germline CDR1 and CDR2: MNHEY and SVGAGI. In nucleotides, the CDR3 is TGTGCCAGCAGTTATCGGGAGGGAGCTACAAACATTCAGTACTTC. It is translated as CASSYREGATNIQYF.

This clone was seen a handful of times. The rearrangement joins TRBV6-5 to TRBJ1-5, with 7 bases aligning to TRBD1. The CDR3 contains 14 residues. The V gene's germline CDR1 is MNHEY and CDR2 SVGAGI. The junction had 8 bases not matched to a gene; V was cut back by 6 bases and J by 6 bases. This chain's CDR3 is CASSARDSGQPQHF. The DNA for the CDR3 is TGTGCCAGCAGCGCCAGGGACAGCGGTCAGCCCCAGCATTTT.